These 21 T cell receptor beta chains were sequenced from one sample in a study of T cells in Graves' hyperthyroidism and ophthalmopathy. Amplification of TCR beta CDR3 regions used RNA as the template. The HTBI primer set served for first-round RT-PCR of the TCR CDR3. One entry per CDR3 protein, called by TCRdb with MiXCR from the multiplex PCR reads. The profile shows about 510,000 distinct CDR3 sequences, 13% to 15% of them singletons. Sequenced material: blood. The receptors come from a woman between 35 and 50 years old with Graves' hyperthyroidism.

The V call is TRBV12-3 or TRBV12-4, the J call TRBJ2-7; TRBD1 matches at 7 bases. The V gene end was trimmed by 5 bases and the J gene end by 6 bases; junction bases not matched to a gene: 22. The CDR3 runs 18 residues. CDR3 sequence reads: CASSTGTALFGDTSEQYF. The CDR3, as DNA: TGTGCCAGCAGTACCGGGACAGCATTGTTCGGCGATACGAGCGAGCAGTACTTC.

The V and J genes are TRBV5-1 and TRBJ2-2; tentative D call: TRBD1 (6 bases). With 9 bases removed from V and 2 bases from J, the gap between germline ends came to 14 bases. This CDR3 is built from 14 residues. CDR1 is SGHRS, CDR2 YFSETQ, per germline. CDR3 bases: TGCGCCACCCAAGGGGACACCAACACCGGGGAGCTGTTTTTT. Translating gives CATQGDTNTGELFF.

At least ten counts were recorded for this clonotype. The V call is TRBV27, the J call TRBJ2-1; 7 bases are a match to TRBD1. Per the germline V gene, CDR1 is MNHEY and CDR2 is SMNVEV (reference sequence). The trim removed 6 bases at V and 5 bases at J, leaving 13 bases unmatched. This CDR3 comprises 16 residues. DNA of the CDR3: TGTGCCAGCAGCCAAACCGGGACAGAGATAAACAATGAGCAGTTCTTC. Translated: CASSQTGTEINNEQFF.

Ten or more counts support this clonotype. The gene calls are TRBV5-6 and TRBJ2-3, with 9 bases matching TRBD2. With 1 base clipped from V and 4 bases from J, the junction kept 7 bases outside the gene matches. Germline V gene data show CDR1 as SGHDT and CDR2 as YYEEEE. This CDR3 is 16 amino acids long. CDR3 DNA sequence: TGTGCCAGCAGCTTGTTGCGGGAGGGCCGCGCAGATACGCAGTATTTT. Translated, it gives CASSLLREGRADTQYF. The variable domain in full, completed from reference TRBV5-6 and TRBJ2-3, reads DAGVTQSPTHLIKTRGQQVTLRCSPKSGHDTVSWYQQALGQGPQFIFQYYEEEERQRGNFPDRFSGHQFPNYSSELNVNALLLGDSALYLCASSLLREGRADTQYFGPGTRLTVL.

The V call is TRBV6-5, the J call TRBJ2-7; 8 bases match TRBD1. Trimming at V came to 7 bases and at J to 5 bases, leaving 10 bases not matched to a gene. CDR1 and CDR2 from the germline V gene are MNHEY and SVGAGI. The CDR3 extends over 14 amino acids. CDR3 in amino acids: CASISPGGFNEQYF. The CDR3 DNA sequence: TGTGCCAGCATTAGCCCAGGGGGCTTCAACGAGCAGTACTTC.

This chain connects TRBV24-1 to TRBJ1-2, with D unresolved. Germline V gene lookup returns CDR1 KGHDR and CDR2 SFDVKD. V was shortened by 5 bases and J by 1 base, with 7 bases between the two germline ends. This CDR3 region has 13 residues. CDR3 sequence (DNA): TGTGCCACCAGTGTGGGCTTTAACTATGGCTACACCTTC. Protein sequence: CATSVGFNYGYTF.

This clonotype was detected many times. The gene calls are TRBV27 and TRBJ1-4; 7 bases map to TRBD1. CDR1 is MNHEY, CDR2 SMNVEV, per germline (reference sequence). The CDR3 is 16 amino acids. Trimming at V came to 3 bases and at J to 8 bases, leaving 12 bases not matched to a gene. As DNA, the CDR3 is TGTGCCAGCAGTTTTTCTCCAGGGGGGTCGGGAGAAAAACTGTTTTTT. Translation: CASSFSPGGSGEKLFF.

This clonotype was observed many times. The V and J genes are TRBV20-1 and TRBJ2-7; D may match TRBD1 or TRBD2 (5 bases each). The CDR3 is 14 residues long. Looked up from germline, CDR1 is DFQATT and CDR2 is SNEGSKA (reference sequence). Trimming removed 2 bases at V and 2 bases at J, with 13 bases between. CDR3 protein: CSARQTGRTYEQYF. CDR3 bases: TGCAGTGCTAGACAGACGGGACGGACCTACGAGCAGTACTTC.

This clonotype was observed at least ten times. The rearrangement links TRBV10-1 to TRBJ2-6; D possibly uses TRBD1 or TRBD2 (5 bases each). Per the germline V gene, CDR1 is WNHNN and CDR2 is SYGVQD (reference sequence). The CDR3 spans 19 residues. V dropped 2 bases and J dropped 0 bases, with 17 bases sitting between them. Here the CDR3 DNA reads TGCGCCAGCAGTGAGGAAGGTTCGGGGCACCTCTCTGGGGCCAACGTCCTGACTTTC. This translates into CASSEEGSGHLSGANVLTF.

The V and J genes are TRBV12-3 or TRBV12-4 and TRBJ2-1; no firm D call. The CDR3 length is 12 residues. V lost 6 bases, J lost 9 bases, and 12 bases lay in between. CDR3 coding DNA: TGTGCCAGCAGCGTAGTCTTTAGTGAGCAGTTCTTC. Translated: CASSVVFSEQFF.

The V gene is TRBV19, the J gene TRBJ1-5; D not certain. This CDR3 has 13 amino acids. V gave up 0 bases and J gave up 5 bases, with 5 bases separating them. Germline CDR1 reads LNHDA; CDR2 reads SQIVND (reference sequence). CDR3 in amino acids: CASSIEYYQPQHF. The DNA of the CDR3 is TGTGCCAGTAGTATAGAATACTATCAGCCCCAGCATTTT.

This clonotype was detected ten times or more. The V and J genes are TRBV20-1 and TRBJ1-5, with 11 bases matching TRBD1. Germline lookup yields CDR1 DFQATT and CDR2 SNEGSKA (reference sequence). V was clipped by 6 bases and J by 3 bases; unmatched bases: 7. The CDR3 has 15 residues. CDR3 in amino acids: CSAQGQGVYNQPQHF. The CDR3 DNA follows: TGCAGTGCACAGGGACAGGGGGTTTACAATCAGCCCCAGCATTTT.

At least ten counts were recorded for this clonotype. The rearrangement links TRBV20-1 to TRBJ2-2, with D tentatively TRBD2 (5 bases). The germline CDR1 and CDR2 sequences are DFQATT and SNEGSKA (reference sequence). This CDR3 comprises 12 residues. V was trimmed by 5 bases and J by 6 bases, leaving 10 bases between them. The CDR3 DNA sequence: TGCAGTGCTTCAGCGGCTCCCGGGGAGCTGTTTTTT. Translated: CSASAAPGELFF.

On this clonotype: One base away lies a much larger clone, so this may be a sequencing read error. The chain has TRBV6-1 and TRBJ2-5; 7 bases align to TRBD1. The CDR3 loop spans 13 amino acids. V shed 7 bases and J 5 bases; nucleotides not matched to a gene: 7. Germline CDR1 is MNHNS and CDR2 is SASEGT. The chain's CDR3 is CASKRGTDETQYF. The CDR3 DNA is TGTGCCAGCAAACGTGGGACAGACGAGACCCAGTACTTC.

This clonotype has only a few counts. The chain is built from TRBV20-1 and TRBJ2-1; TRBD1 aligns across 9 bases. Germline V gene sequence: CDR1 DFQATT, CDR2 SNEGSKA (reference sequence). CDR3 length equals 16 residues. The V segment lost 1 base and the J segment 3 bases; nucleotides outside the gene matches: 7. CDR3 loop: CSARAPGQGYYNEQFF. The CDR3, as DNA: TGCAGTGCTAGAGCCCCGGGACAGGGTTACTACAATGAGCAGTTCTTC.

Only a few counts were recorded for this clonotype. Just one base apart from a much larger clone, this may be a read error. The rearrangement joins TRBV18 to TRBJ2-7; possibly TRBD2 for D (6 bases). CDR3 length equals 16 residues. CDR1 and CDR2 from the germline V gene are KGHSH and LQKENI. CDR3 sequence: CTSSSALGGSPDEQYF. The CDR3 DNA sequence: TGTACCAGCTCGTCAGCCCTAGGAGGGAGTCCCGACGAGCAGTACTTC.

In regard to this clonotype: At one end, the junction sequence differs from germline, possibly due to a read error. V and J are TRBV4-1 and TRBJ2-7, with 7 bases fitting TRBD1. The CDR3 is 13 residues long. Germline CDR1 and CDR2: MGHRA and YSYEKL. CDR3 region: CASTQTGTAEQYF. The CDR3 nucleotides read TGCGCCAGCACCCAAACCGGGACAGCGGAGCAGTACTTC.

This clonotype was seen repeatedly, ten times or more. The chain carries TRBV4-2 and TRBJ2-5; 10 nucleotides agree with TRBD2. The CDR3 is 15 amino acids. Germline V CDR1 and CDR2: LGHNA, YNFKEQ. Trimming took 5 bases from V and 5 from J; bases not matched to a gene: 8. As DNA, the CDR3 is TGTGCCAGCAGCAGAGGACTAGCGGAACGGGAGACCCAGTACTTC. Translating gives CASSRGLAERETQYF.

This clonotype was seen repeatedly, ten times or more. The rearrangement joins TRBV30 to TRBJ2-5; the D is unclear. CDR3 length: 13 residues. V was shortened by 4 bases and J by 5 bases, with 14 bases between the two germline ends. CDR1 is GTSNPN, CDR2 SVGIG, per germline (reference sequence). This CDR3 reads CAWTPRVGETQYF. The CDR3 coding sequence is TGTGCCTGGACCCCTAGGGTTGGTGAGACCCAGTACTTC.

Points on this clonotype: The junction shows a germline mismatch at one end, possibly a read error. V is TRBV28 and J is TRBJ1-1, with no clear D. This CDR3 has 14 residues. Germline V lookup: CDR1 MDHEN, CDR2 SYDVKM. CDR3 sequence reads: CASSSPAGGTEALF. The CDR3 DNA follows: TGTGCCAGCAGTTCGCCAGCGGGCGGCACTGAAGCTCTCTTT. Together with reference TRBV28 and TRBJ1-1, the CDR3 gives the full variable domain: DVKVTQSSRYLVKRTGEKVFLECVQDMDHENMFWYRQDPGLGLRLIYFSYDVKMKEKGDIPEGYSVSREKKERFSLILESASTNQTSMYLCASSSPAGGTEALFGQGTRLTVV.

This chain uses TRBV20-1 with TRBJ2-3; 9 positions agree with TRBD2. This CDR3 contains 16 residues. Germline trimming cut 1 base from V and 2 bases from J; bases unmatched to any gene: 7. Germline assignment: CDR1 DFQATT and CDR2 SNEGSKA (reference sequence). In nucleotides, the CDR3 is TGCAGTGCTAGAGTGGCGCGGGGGGGGGACACAGATACGCAGTATTTT. Protein sequence: CSARVARGGDTDTQYF.